The 28 T cell receptor beta chains below were found in one sample sequenced in a study of blood T cell repertoires in COVID-19. The repertoire was sequenced with immunoSEQ multiplex PCR; TCRdb's copy has only in-frame clones and lacks some. The table includes around 50,000 clones, 82% detected once. Sequencing was performed on peripheral blood. The receptors come from a man older than 75 with COVID-19, enrolled during active disease.

The chain combines TRBV4-3 with TRBJ2-7; 9 positions agree with TRBD1. Germline V CDR1 and CDR2: LGHNA, YSLEER. The junction had 4 bases not matched to a gene; V was cut back by 2 bases and J by 5 bases. The CDR3 sequence is 14 residues long. The CDR3 nucleotides are TGCGCCAGCAGCCAACGAACAGGGGGCCACGAGCAGTACTTC. Protein product: CASSQRTGGHEQYF.

This clone has just a few counts. This chain joins TRBV5-1 and TRBJ1-2; D is unclear. This CDR3 comprises 13 residues. Germline CDR1 is SGHRS and CDR2 is YFSETQ. V lost 0 bases to trimming and J lost 5 bases, with 8 bases between them. The CDR3 nucleotides are TGCGCCAGCAGCTTGGCCTCAGGTTATGGCTACACCTTC. It is translated as CASSLASGYGYTF. The complete variable domain, with remaining parts taken from reference TRBV5-1 and TRBJ1-2, reads KAGVTQTPRYLIKTRGQQVTLSCSPISGHRSVSWYQQTPGQGLQFLFEYFSETQRNKGNFPGRFSGRQFSNSRSEMNVSTLELGDSALYLCASSLASGYGYTFGSGTRLTVV.

The chain links TRBV12-5 to TRBJ1-3; TRBD1 aligns across 9 bases. The CDR3 spans 18 residues. Losses at the gene ends were 9 bases for V and 2 bases for J; bases not matched to a gene: 17. Germline lookup yields CDR1 LGHNT and CDR2 FRNRAP. CDR3 sequence (DNA): TGTGCTAGGCCCCTAGATGGTCTTACAGGGGGCACTGGAAACACCATATATTTT. Translated: CARPLDGLTGGTGNTIYF.

This chain uses TRBV19 with TRBJ1-5; 8 bases map to TRBD1. The CDR3 runs to 16 residues. V shed 2 bases, J shed 10 bases, and the junction held 13 bases outside the gene matches. Germline-derived CDR1 and CDR2 are LNHDA and SQIVND (reference sequence). This CDR3 reads CASSISRTGWWEPQHF. In DNA, the CDR3 is TGTGCCAGTAGTATATCCCGGACAGGGTGGTGGGAACCCCAGCATTTT.

The chain joins TRBV7-3 to TRBJ2-3, with no clear D. This CDR3 region has 15 residues. The V end lost 5 bases, the J end lost 1 base, and 13 bases lay between the germline ends. In germline, CDR1 is SGHTA, CDR2 FQGTGA. CDR3 sequence: CASSPGWAGTDTQYF. The CDR3, as DNA: TGTGCCAGCAGCCCCGGTTGGGCTGGCACAGATACGCAGTATTTT.

This clone was seen only a few times. V and J are TRBV19 and TRBJ1-2; TRBD1 matches at 12 bases. V was clipped by 8 bases and J by 7 bases; unmatched bases: 14. The CDR3 loop spans 16 amino acids. Germline loops: CDR1 LNHDA, CDR2 SQIVND (reference sequence). The CDR3, as DNA: TGTGCCAGTGGGGGTCGAGGGGACAGGGGGCTAAGTGGCTACACCTTC. Protein product: CASGGRGDRGLSGYTF.

The chain recombines TRBV4-3 with TRBJ1-1; D is undetermined. Trimming pared 3 bases from V and 3 bases from J, leaving 14 bases between. The CDR3 has 15 residues. The germline V gene encodes CDR1 LGHNA and CDR2 YSLEER. This CDR3 is CASSHTPQQDTEAFF. CDR3 coding DNA: TGCGCCAGCAGCCACACCCCGCAGCAGGACACTGAAGCTTTCTTT.

This chain connects TRBV29-1 to TRBJ2-3; TRBD2 matches at 7 bases. Germline CDR1 reads SQVTM; CDR2 reads ANQGSEA. CDR3 size: 15 residues. Trimming removed 5 bases from V and 0 bases from J; junction bases left unmatched: 8. CDR3 protein: CSVLASGTSTDTQYF. The CDR3 DNA is TGCAGCGTTTTGGCTAGCGGAACTAGCACAGATACGCAGTATTTT.

The V call is TRBV7-8, the J call TRBJ1-5; D might be TRBD1 (6 bases). CDR1 and CDR2 from the germline V gene are SGHVS and FQNEAQ. The CDR3 contains 14 residues. Trimming pared 4 bases from V and 5 bases from J, leaving 12 bases between. CDR3 DNA: TGTGCCAGCAGCTCCAACCAGGGGTATCAGCCCCAGCATTTT. It codes for CASSSNQGYQPQHF.

This clone was detected a few times. This sequence joins TRBV24-1 and TRBJ1-1; D is undetermined. V lost 1 base and J 1 base, leaving 3 bases between the germline ends. The germline gives CDR1 KGHDR, CDR2 SFDVKD. This CDR3 is 13 amino acids long. The chain's CDR3 is CATSDFGNTEAFF. CDR3 in DNA: TGTGCCACCAGTGATTTCGGGAACACTGAAGCTTTCTTT.

CDR3 sequence reads: CASSDFTGADTQYF. CDR3 in DNA: TGTGCCAGCAGTGATTTTACGGGGGCAGATACGCAGTATTTT. The rearrangement links TRBV2 to TRBJ2-3; D is perhaps TRBD2 (6 bases). Germline V gives CDR1 SNHLY, CDR2 FYNNEI. Trimming took off 3 bases at V and 4 bases at J, with 11 bases between the two ends. The CDR3 is 14 residues long. Filled out from reference TRBV2 and TRBJ2-3, the complete variable domain reads EPEVTQTPSHQVTQMGQEVILRCVPISNHLYFYWYRQILGQKVEFLVSFYNNEISEKSEIFDDQFSVERPDGSNFTLKIRSTKLEDSAMYFCASSDFTGADTQYFGPGTRLTVL.

The V gene is TRBV9, the J gene TRBJ1-2, with D maybe TRBD1 (5 bases). V lost 4 bases and J lost 2, with 9 bases in between. CDR1 is SGDLS, CDR2 YYNGEE, per germline. The CDR3 sequence is 13 residues long. CDR3 sequence: CASSPRTNYGYTF. CDR3 coding DNA: TGTGCCAGCAGCCCTCGGACAAACTATGGCTACACCTTC.

The V gene is TRBV6-1, the J gene TRBJ1-5, with D perhaps TRBD1 (5 bases). Per the germline V gene, CDR1 is MNHNS and CDR2 is SASEGT. The CDR3 sequence is 14 residues long. Trimming removed 2 bases from V and 2 bases from J, with 7 bases in between. The CDR3 DNA reads as TGTGCCAGCAGTGAAATAGGGGGCAATCAGCCCCAGCATTTT. Its translation: CASSEIGGNQPQHF.

The chain recombines TRBV19 with TRBJ1-2, with a weak D call TRBD1 (5 bases). V was pared by 2 bases and J by 8 bases, with 12 bases between. Germline V gives CDR1 LNHDA, CDR2 SQIVND (reference sequence). This CDR3 region has 13 residues. Here the CDR3 DNA reads TGTGCCAGTAGTATACGGGGGAGTGAGGGCTACACCTTC. This translates into CASSIRGSEGYTF.

This chain joins TRBV29-1 and TRBJ2-1; TRBD2 agrees at 9 bases. V shed 7 bases, J shed 4 bases, and the junction held 11 bases outside the gene matches. The CDR3 spans 15 residues. Germline values: CDR1 SQVTM, CDR2 ANQGSEA. CDR3 region: CSATGLASTYNEQFF. In DNA, the CDR3 is TGCAGCGCCACTGGACTAGCGTCCACATACAATGAGCAGTTCTTC.

The chain carries TRBV18 and TRBJ2-3, with 7 bases identical to TRBD1. Germline CDR1 KGHSH, CDR2 LQKENI. With 3 bases clipped from V and 0 bases from J, the junction kept 6 bases outside the gene matches. The CDR3 loop spans 16 amino acids. Here the CDR3 reads CASSPPGTVSTDTQYF. CDR3 DNA sequence: TGTGCCAGCTCACCGCCCGGGACAGTTAGCACAGATACGCAGTATTTT.

The V gene is TRBV30, the J gene TRBJ2-1, with a possible D match to TRBD1 (6 bases). This CDR3 contains 13 residues. Trimming pared 4 bases from V and 4 bases from J, leaving 11 bases between. Germline V CDR1 and CDR2: GTSNPN, SVGIG (reference sequence). Here the CDR3 reads CAWIPGQYNEQFF. The DNA of the CDR3 is TGTGCCTGGATCCCGGGACAATACAATGAGCAGTTCTTC.

This sequence joins TRBV20-1 and TRBJ1-1; D unclear. Trimming took 3 bases from V and 6 from J, leaving 11 bases between them. CDR1 and CDR2 from the germline V gene are DFQATT and SNEGSKA (reference sequence). CDR3 length: 12 residues. CDR3 protein: CSASKSGAEAFF. The CDR3, as DNA: TGCAGTGCTAGTAAATCCGGGGCTGAAGCTTTCTTT.

V gene TRBV18 combines with J gene TRBJ2-1, with D tentatively TRBD1 (6 bases). Looked up from germline, CDR1 is KGHSH and CDR2 is LQKENI. V lost 4 bases and J 5 bases, leaving 18 bases between the germline ends. This CDR3 is 16 amino acids long. CDR3 nucleotide sequence: TGTGCCAGCTCACTGACCCAGGGGAGTGGGAACAATGAGCAGTTCTTC. Protein product: CASSLTQGSGNNEQFF.

This chain uses TRBV19 with TRBJ2-7, with 8 bases that match TRBD2. The trim removed 5 bases at V and 2 bases at J, leaving 8 bases unmatched. The CDR3 contains 15 residues. Germline V gene lookup returns CDR1 LNHDA and CDR2 SQIVND (reference sequence). CDR3 sequence: CASSPGGGATYEQYF. CDR3 sequence (DNA): TGTGCCAGTAGTCCCGGGGGGGGAGCCACCTACGAGCAGTACTTC.

This clone was counted only a few times. V is TRBV7-2 and J is TRBJ1-2; 12 nucleotides agree with TRBD1. The CDR3 is 13 residues long. CDR1 is SGHTA, CDR2 FQGNSA, per germline. V trimming: 3 bases; J trimming: 10 bases; junction bases outside the gene matches: 3. CDR3 bases: TGTGCCAGCAGCTTGCCGGGACAGGGGGCCTACACCTTC. This gives the protein CASSLPGQGAYTF.

In its sample, this clone was seen once. The CDR3 is CASSEPGQGVSYEQYV. The DNA of the CDR3 is TGCGCCAGCAGCGAACCGGGACAGGGGGTCTCCTACGAGCAGTACGTC. The chain employs TRBV5-1 and TRBJ2-7; 11 bases agree with TRBD1. CDR1 and CDR2 (germline): SGHRS, YFSETQ. The CDR3 has 16 amino acids. Trimming removed 4 bases from V and 0 bases from J; junction bases left unmatched: 6.

The chain combines TRBV30 with TRBJ2-1, with 7 bases aligning to TRBD2. Germline V CDR1 and CDR2: GTSNPN, SVGIG (reference sequence). The CDR3 has 17 residues. V was clipped by 0 bases and J by 0 bases; unmatched bases: 8. This CDR3 is CAWSVWASGSSYNEQFF. CDR3 coding DNA: TGTGCCTGGAGTGTATGGGCTAGCGGAAGCTCCTACAATGAGCAGTTCTTC.

This clone was seen a single time. The chain couples TRBV3-1 (or the pseudogene TRBV3-2) to TRBJ1-6; no reliable D call. The CDR3 is made up of 12 amino acids. From germline, CDR1 is LGHDT and CDR2 YNNKEL (reference sequence). The germline V and J ends were trimmed by 6 bases and 6 bases, with 6 bases remaining between them. CDR3 in DNA: TGTGCCAGCAGTAGAACTAATTCACCCCTCCACTTT. Translation: CASSRTNSPLHF.

The chain employs TRBV4-3 and TRBJ1-1, with D perhaps TRBD1 (5 bases). The CDR3 totals 13 residues. V lost 2 bases and J 1 base, leaving 5 bases between the germline ends. The germline gives CDR1 LGHNA, CDR2 YSLEER. CDR3 sequence (DNA): TGCGCCAGCAGCCAAACAGGGAACACTGAAGCTTTCTTT. Its translation is CASSQTGNTEAFF.

V gene TRBV3-1 (or the pseudogene TRBV3-2) combines with J gene TRBJ1-5; tentative D call: TRBD1 (5 bases). Trimming took 4 bases from V and 7 from J, leaving 17 bases between them. The CDR3 loop spans 15 amino acids. Looked up from germline, CDR1 is LGHDT and CDR2 is YNNKEL (reference sequence). This CDR3 is CASSPRGQGGQPQHF. The CDR3 DNA is TGTGCCAGCAGCCCCCGGGGTCAGGGAGGGCAGCCCCAGCATTTT.

This chain connects TRBV6-2 or TRBV6-3 to TRBJ1-1, with D tentatively TRBD1 (6 bases). This CDR3 contains 15 residues. CDR1 is MNHEY and CDR2 is SVGEGT in the germline V gene. The V end was cut by 2 bases, the J end by 3 bases, with 13 bases between. CDR3 nucleotides: TGTGCCAGCAGTTACGCGGCCTACAGGGACACTGAAGCTTTCTTT. Its protein product is CASSYAAYRDTEAFF.

This clone has a count of ten or more. The CDR3 sequence is CASSPGQRSSTEAFF. DNA for the CDR3: TGTGCCAGCTCCCCCGGACAGCGTTCGTCGACTGAAGCTTTCTTT. The rearrangement uses TRBV18 and TRBJ1-1; possible D gene TRBD1, 6 bases. Germline lookup yields CDR1 KGHSH and CDR2 LQKENI. The CDR3 has 15 residues. Trimming took off 6 bases at V and 5 bases at J, with 19 bases between the two ends.